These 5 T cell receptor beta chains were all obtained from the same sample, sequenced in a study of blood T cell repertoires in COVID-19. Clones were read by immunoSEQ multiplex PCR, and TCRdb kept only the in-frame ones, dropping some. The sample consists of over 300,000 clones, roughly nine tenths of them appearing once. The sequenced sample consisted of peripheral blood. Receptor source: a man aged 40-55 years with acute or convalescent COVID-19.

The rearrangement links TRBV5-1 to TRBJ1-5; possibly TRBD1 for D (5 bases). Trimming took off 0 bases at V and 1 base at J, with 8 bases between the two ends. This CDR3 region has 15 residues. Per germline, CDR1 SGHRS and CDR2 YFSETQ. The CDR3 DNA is TGCGCCAGCAGCTTGGAGGGGATGAGCAATCAGCCCCAGCATTTT. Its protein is CASSLEGMSNQPQHF.

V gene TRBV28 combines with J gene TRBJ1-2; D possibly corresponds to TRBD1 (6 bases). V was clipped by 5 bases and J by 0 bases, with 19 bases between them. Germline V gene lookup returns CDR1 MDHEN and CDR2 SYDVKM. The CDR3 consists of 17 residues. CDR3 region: CASSPYFTGTPNYGYTF. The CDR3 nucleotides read TGTGCCAGCAGTCCCTACTTTACCGGGACACCTAACTATGGCTACACCTTC.

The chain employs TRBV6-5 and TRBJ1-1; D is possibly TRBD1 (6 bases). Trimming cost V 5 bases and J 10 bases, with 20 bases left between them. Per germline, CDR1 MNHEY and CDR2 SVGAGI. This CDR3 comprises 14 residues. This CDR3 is CASSQNLGQTRAFF. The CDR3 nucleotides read TGTGCCAGCAGTCAAAACCTCGGACAGACAAGAGCTTTCTTT.

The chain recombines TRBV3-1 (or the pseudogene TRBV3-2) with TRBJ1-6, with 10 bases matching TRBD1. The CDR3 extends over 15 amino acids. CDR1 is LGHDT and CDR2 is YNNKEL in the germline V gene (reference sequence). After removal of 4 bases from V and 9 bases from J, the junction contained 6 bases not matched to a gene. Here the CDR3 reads CASSPTGTGVSPLHF. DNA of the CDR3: TGTGCCAGCAGCCCCACCGGGACAGGGGTTTCACCCCTCCACTTT.

The DNA for the CDR3 is TGTGCCAGCAGTCTTAGGGGAGGACTGTTTTTT. Its protein is CASSLRGGLFF. V and J are TRBV28 and TRBJ1-4, with a weak D call TRBD1 (5 bases). The CDR3 runs to 11 residues. V dropped 5 bases and J dropped 13 bases, with 11 bases sitting between them. CDR1 and CDR2 (germline): MDHEN, SYDVKM.